These 24 T cell receptor beta chains originate from one sample sequenced in a study of blood T cells in healthy people across ages. Next came a second PCR, run for about 6 to 11 cycles, which used a sample-barcoded 5' primer along with a J-beta primer mix. TCRdb reprocessed the 5' RACE reads via MiXCR and lists one record per CDR3 protein. The sample lists 550,000 to 700,000 distinct CDR3 sequences, 25% to 30% occurring once. Sequenced input: blood. The receptors here all came from a woman aged 65 to 85 in good health.

The chain carries TRBV29-1 and TRBJ1-1, with TRBD1 matching 11 bases. The germline CDR1 and CDR2 sequences are SQVTM and ANQGSEA. CDR3 length: 13 amino acids. The V segment lost 3 bases and the J segment 11 bases; nucleotides outside the gene matches: 8. CDR3 nucleotides: TGCAGCGTTGACCGGACAGGGGGCGTGAGGGCTTTCTTT. Translation: CSVDRTGGVRAFF.

The chain recombines TRBV9 with TRBJ1-2; 9 bases line up with TRBD1. The trim removed 3 bases at V and 7 bases at J, leaving 10 bases unmatched. Germline CDR1 SGDLS, CDR2 YYNGEE. CDR3 length equals 15 residues. The CDR3 here is CASSAWTGEPSGYTF. In DNA form, the CDR3 reads TGTGCCAGCAGCGCTTGGACAGGGGAGCCCTCTGGCTACACCTTC. Together with reference TRBV9 and TRBJ1-2, the CDR3 gives the full variable domain: DSGVTQTPKHLITATGQRVTLRCSPRSGDLSVYWYQQSLDQGLQFLIQYYNGEERAKGNILERFSAQQFPDLHSELNLSSLELGDSALYFCASSAWTGEPSGYTFGSGTRLTVV.

This clonotype was found a few times. This chain uses TRBV29-1 with TRBJ1-4; no clear D gene. Trimming shortened V by 8 bases and J by 0 bases, and 10 bases separated the two germline ends. The CDR3 totals 13 residues. CDR1 SQVTM and CDR2 ANQGSEA come from the germline V gene. CDR3 protein: CSTSRTTNEKLFF. The DNA of the CDR3 is TGCAGCACCTCACGAACAACTAATGAAAAACTGTTTTTT.

The V call is TRBV2, the J call TRBJ1-4; 8 bases are a match to TRBD1. The CDR3 contains 12 residues. Trimming cost V 6 bases and J 8 bases; bases outside gene matches: 2. Per the germline V gene, CDR1 is SNHLY and CDR2 is FYNNEI. The DNA of the CDR3 is TGTGCCAGCAGGGACAGGGACGAAAAACTGTTTTTT. Translating gives CASRDRDEKLFF. The variable domain in full, completed from reference TRBV2 and TRBJ1-4, reads EPEVTQTPSHQVTQMGQEVILRCVPISNHLYFYWYRQILGQKVEFLVSFYNNEISEKSEIFDDQFSVERPDGSNFTLKIRSTKLEDSAMYFCASRDRDEKLFFGSGTQLSVL.

This sequence joins TRBV4-2 and TRBJ2-1; the match to TRBD2 covers 9 bases. Germline assignment: CDR1 LGHNA and CDR2 YNFKEQ. The CDR3 extends over 17 amino acids. Unmatched junction bases numbered 11, after V lost 0 bases and J lost 8 bases. CDR3 in DNA: TGTGCCAGCAGCCAAGATGTCGCGGGGGGGCCTCCCTATGAGCAGTTCTTC. This codes for CASSQDVAGGPPYEQFF.

This sequence joins TRBV6-1 and TRBJ2-7; TRBD1 matches 9 bases. V gave up 7 bases and J gave up 4 bases; unmatched junction bases: 8. The CDR3 runs 14 residues. Germline loops: CDR1 MNHNS, CDR2 SASEGT. The CDR3 DNA reads as TGTGCCAGCACCAAACAGGGGGCGTTTTACGAGCAGTACTTC. It translates to CASTKQGAFYEQYF.

This clonotype was seen a few times. The chain links TRBV7-3 to TRBJ2-2; 12 nucleotides match TRBD2. V gave up 2 bases and J gave up 0 bases; unmatched junction bases: 4. The CDR3 is made up of 18 amino acids. Germline values: CDR1 SGHTA, CDR2 FQGTGA. The CDR3 nucleotides read TGTGCCAGCAGCTTACGTCCTAGCGGGGGGGCGAACACCGGGGAGCTGTTTTTT. As protein: CASSLRPSGGANTGELFF.

This clonotype was observed a handful of times. The chain has TRBV6-5 and TRBJ1-2, with 10 bases identical to TRBD1. Losses at the gene ends were 6 bases for V and 2 bases for J; bases not matched to a gene: 3. CDR3 length: 14 amino acids. Per the germline V gene, CDR1 is MNHEY and CDR2 is SVGAGI. Here the CDR3 reads CASRWGQGNYGYTF. In DNA form, the CDR3 reads TGTGCCAGCAGGTGGGGACAGGGGAACTATGGCTACACCTTC.

As concerns this clonotype: A much larger clone lies one base from this, so it may be a read error. V is TRBV6-6 and J is TRBJ1-2; 10 bases match TRBD1. CDR3 size: 14 residues. Germline-derived CDR1 and CDR2 are MNHNY and SVGAGI (reference sequence). The chain's CDR3 is CAGSWTGGGYGYTF. The CDR3 bases are TGTGCCGGCAGTTGGACAGGGGGTGGGTATGGCTACACCTTC.

The sample holds many counts of this clonotype. The chain couples TRBV4-3 to TRBJ1-1, with a tentative D call TRBD1 (6 bases). This CDR3 is 15 amino acids long. The germline V gene encodes CDR1 LGHNA and CDR2 YSLEER. Trimming cost V 0 bases and J 9 bases, with 17 bases left between them. CDR3 loop: CASSQDGGQGIKAFF. The CDR3 region has the DNA TGCGCCAGCAGCCAAGATGGGGGGCAGGGAATCAAAGCTTTCTTT.

The V and J genes are TRBV3-1 and TRBJ1-1; D call uncertain. V gave up 0 bases and J gave up 3 bases, with 14 bases separating them. The CDR3 covers 16 residues. Germline assignment: CDR1 LGHDT and CDR2 YNNKEL (reference sequence). CDR3 residues: CASSQDWRPADTEAFF. CDR3 sequence (DNA): TGTGCCAGCAGCCAAGATTGGAGACCGGCCGACACTGAAGCTTTCTTT.

The chain carries TRBV27 and TRBJ2-1; possibly TRBD1 for D (5 bases). The J call may not be correct, given that the DNA end is closer to TRBJ2-7. The CDR3 is 14 residues long. Germline V CDR1 and CDR2: MNHEY, SMNVEV (reference sequence). The CDR3 reads CASSLSGRAYEQYF. CDR3 DNA sequence: TGTGCCAGCAGTTTATCTGGCAGGGCCTACGAGCAGTACTTC.

On this clonotype itself: Sequence at one end of the junction differs from germline and may be a read error. The DNA of the CDR3 is TGTGCCAGCAGCGTAGAATTCTCGGCGGGAAACGCCATATATTTT. As protein: CASSVEFSAGNAIYF. J is TRBJ1-3 and V is TRBV9; D is uncertain. The CDR3 extends over 15 amino acids. CDR1 and CDR2 from the germline V gene are SGDLS and YYNGEE. The variable domain in full, completed from reference TRBV9 and TRBJ1-3, reads DSGVTQTPKHLITATGQRVTLRCSPRSGDLSVYWYQQSLDQGLQFLIQYYNGEERAKGNILERFSAQQFPDLHSELNLSSLELGDSALYFCASSVEFSAGNAIYFGEGSWLTVV.

This sequence joins TRBV7-3 and TRBJ1-6; 7 bases match TRBD1. The CDR3 runs to 17 residues. V shed 1 base and J 9 bases; nucleotides not matched to a gene: 12. The germline V gene encodes CDR1 SGHTA and CDR2 FQGTGA. The CDR3: CASSLRGLTGNSSPLHF. The CDR3 DNA reads TGTGCCAGCAGCTTAAGAGGTTTGACAGGGAACTCTTCACCCCTCCACTTT.

This clonotype was picked up a small number of times. This chain uses TRBV11-3 with TRBJ2-5; D unresolved. The DNA end lines up better with TRBJ2-1; the J call may be wrong. Germline-derived CDR1 and CDR2 are SGHNT and YENEEA. There are 12 residues in the CDR3. CDR3 in amino acids: CASSPDNARQFF. CDR3 bases: TGTGCCAGCAGCCCAGACAATGCGCGGCAGTTCTTC.

The J gene is TRBJ2-7, the V gene TRBV5-1; D possibly corresponds to TRBD2 (5 bases). The V end was cut by 4 bases, the J end by 6 bases, with 17 bases between. Germline CDR1 and CDR2: SGHRS and YFSETQ. The CDR3 covers 14 residues. This chain's CDR3 is CASSHGGGLGEQYF. The CDR3 DNA reads as TGCGCCAGCAGCCATGGAGGTGGCCTTGGCGAGCAGTACTTC.

The V and J genes are TRBV6-5 and TRBJ1-4; 8 bases are shared with TRBD1. CDR3 length: 15 residues. Germline values: CDR1 MNHEY, CDR2 SVGAGI. V shed 5 bases and J 4 bases; nucleotides not matched to a gene: 6. CDR3 sequence (DNA): TGTGCCAGCAGTCAGCCGGGACAGGATAATGAAAAACTGTTTTTT. Its translation: CASSQPGQDNEKLFF.

This chain connects TRBV20-1 to TRBJ2-2; D tentatively fits TRBD1 or TRBD2 (5 bases each). This CDR3 spans 14 amino acids. The V gene's germline CDR1 is DFQATT and CDR2 SNEGSKA (reference sequence). Trimming took 6 bases from V and 0 from J, leaving 11 bases between them. In DNA, the CDR3 is TGCAGTGCCAGGGACCGCTCGAACACCGGGGAGCTGTTTTTT. Translating gives CSARDRSNTGELFF.

This clonotype occurred a few times. This chain links TRBV5-1 with TRBJ2-5, with D maybe TRBD2 (5 bases). V dropped 4 bases and J dropped 4 bases, with 14 bases sitting between them. CDR3 length equals 14 residues. CDR1 SGHRS and CDR2 YFSETQ come from the germline V gene. Here the CDR3 reads CASSLLPGTETQYF. The CDR3 DNA is TGCGCCAGCAGCCTCCTGCCGGGAACAGAGACCCAGTACTTC.

V usage is TRBV7-2 and J usage is TRBJ2-3, with D perhaps matching TRBD2 (6 bases). CDR3 length: 14 residues. V lost 4 bases and J 2 bases, leaving 10 bases between the germline ends. The germline V gene encodes CDR1 SGHTA and CDR2 FQGNSA. CDR3 protein: CASSWDFSTDTQYF. CDR3 DNA: TGTGCCAGCAGCTGGGACTTCTCCACAGATACGCAGTATTTT.

The rearrangement joins TRBV5-1 to TRBJ2-5; tentative D call: TRBD1 (6 bases). The CDR3 is made up of 16 amino acids. Germline loops: CDR1 SGHRS, CDR2 YFSETQ. Trimming shortened V by 0 bases and J by 1 base, and 13 bases separated the two germline ends. In nucleotides, the CDR3 is TGCGCCAGCAGCTTGGAAGGCAGGGGCTCCCAAGAGACCCAGTACTTC. The encoded protein is CASSLEGRGSQETQYF.

V usage is TRBV24-1 and J usage is TRBJ2-3; D is unclear. The CDR3 loop spans 15 amino acids. CDR1 is KGHDR, CDR2 SFDVKD, per germline. Deletions cut 3 bases from V and 2 bases from J, with 11 bases between. CDR3 residues: CATSDTRSPTDTQYF. The CDR3 DNA reads TGTGCCACCAGTGATACCCGAAGCCCCACAGATACGCAGTATTTT.

This clonotype has more than one count but fewer than ten. This chain joins TRBV28 and TRBJ1-2, with 7 bases aligning to TRBD1. Germline assignment: CDR1 MDHEN and CDR2 SYDVKM. The CDR3 spans 13 residues. V dropped 4 bases and J dropped 4; count of bases not matched to a gene: 3. The CDR3 sequence: CASSSRGVYGYTF. In nucleotides, the CDR3 is TGTGCCAGCAGTTCCAGGGGGGTCTATGGCTACACCTTC.

The rearrangement joins TRBV6-2 or TRBV6-3 to TRBJ2-3; a possible D gene is TRBD2 (5 bases). V lost 7 bases and J lost 5, with 16 bases in between. The CDR3 spans 14 residues. CDR1 and CDR2 (germline): MNHEY, SVGEGT. The CDR3 here is CASIREGGGDTQYF. The CDR3 region has the DNA TGTGCCAGCATCCGCGAGGGTGGTGGAGATACGCAGTATTTT.